The next 23 T cell receptor beta chains were all read from a single sample in a study of T cell repertoires in cytomegalovirus infection. MiXCR was run by TCRdb on the reads, yielding one entry per CDR3 protein. The sample has a few hundred thousand distinct CDR3 sequences; around 15% are singletons. Sequencing was carried out using CD8+ T cells from PBMCs. The receptors originated from a human donor in good health (CMV status not recorded). Some clones in this sample may be carry-over from other donors' samples.

The sample holds a few counts of this clonotype. V and J are TRBV5-1 and TRBJ1-1, with D possibly TRBD1 on 5 matching bases. V dropped 0 bases and J dropped 1 base, with 10 bases sitting between them. This CDR3 is built from 15 residues. The germline V gene encodes CDR1 SGHRS and CDR2 YFSETQ. CDR3 sequence reads: CASSLEGRGNTEAFF. Written as DNA, the CDR3 is TGCGCCAGCAGCTTGGAGGGGCGGGGGAACACTGAAGCTTTCTTT. The variable domain in full, completed from reference TRBV5-1 and TRBJ1-1, reads KAGVTQTPRYLIKTRGQQVTLSCSPISGHRSVSWYQQTPGQGLQFLFEYFSETQRNKGNFPGRFSGRQFSNSRSEMNVSTLELGDSALYLCASSLEGRGNTEAFFGQGTRLTVV.

This chain joins TRBV6-4 and TRBJ1-1; TRBD1 agrees at 8 bases. CDR1 and CDR2 from the germline V gene are MRHNA and SNTAGT. The J segment lost 6 bases and the V segment lost 10 bases, leaving 4 bases of the junction unmatched. This CDR3 spans 11 amino acids. CDR3 coding DNA: TGTGCCACCAGACAGGGGTCTGAAGCTTTCTTT. Protein: CATRQGSEAFF.

This clonotype was picked up many times. The CDR3 region is CASTGGSGSTDTQYF. CDR3 DNA: TGTGCCAGCACCGGCGGGTCCGGTAGCACAGATACGCAGTATTTT. V and J are TRBV7-8 and TRBJ2-3; maybe TRBD2 (5 bases). The germline V gene encodes CDR1 SGHVS and CDR2 FQNEAQ. The CDR3 loop spans 15 amino acids. Trimming pared 7 bases from V and 0 bases from J, leaving 14 bases between. The full variable domain, in which reference TRBV7-8 and TRBJ2-3 provide the parts outside the CDR3, is GAGVSQSPRYKVAKRGQDVALRCDPISGHVSLFWYQQALGQGPEFLTYFQNEAQLDKSGLPSDRFFAERPEGSVSTLKIQRTQQEDSAVYLCASTGGSGSTDTQYFGPGTRLTVL.

The V and J genes are TRBV28 and TRBJ2-1, with TRBD2 matching 16 bases. The CDR3 is 24 amino acids. CDR1 is MDHEN and CDR2 is SYDVKM in the germline V gene. V lost 3 bases and J lost 6; bases outside the gene matches: 26. The CDR3 bases are TGTGCCAGCAGTTTCTGGGGGCCACCGGGGACACTTGGGACTAGCGGGGGGGAGGGCAATGAGCAGTTCTTC. It specifies CASSFWGPPGTLGTSGGEGNEQFF.

V gene TRBV20-1 combines with J gene TRBJ1-1; D is perhaps TRBD1 (6 bases). This CDR3 spans 12 amino acids. Trimming removed 5 bases from V and 5 bases from J, with 12 bases in between. Germline CDR1 DFQATT, CDR2 SNEGSKA (reference sequence). Written as DNA, the CDR3 is TGCAGTGCTCCAGGGGAGGCGACTGAAGCTTTCTTT. This codes for CSAPGEATEAFF.

This chain links TRBV20-1 with TRBJ1-1, with D perhaps matching TRBD1 (5 bases). Deletions cut 1 base from V and 0 bases from J, with 12 bases between. The CDR3 runs 15 residues. Germline CDR1 and CDR2: DFQATT and SNEGSKA (reference sequence). The CDR3 sequence: CSARGREGMNTEAFF. The CDR3 DNA reads TGCAGTGCTAGAGGGAGGGAGGGGATGAACACTGAAGCTTTCTTT.

This clonotype appeared many times. This chain joins TRBV7-2 and TRBJ1-2; 9 bases map to TRBD1. Germline V gene sequence: CDR1 SGHTA, CDR2 FQGNSA. The CDR3 is made up of 16 amino acids. Trimming at V came to 9 bases and at J to 8 bases, leaving 19 bases not matched to a gene. This chain's CDR3 is CASDPGTGGKLRGYTF. Here the CDR3 DNA reads TGTGCCAGTGATCCGGGAACAGGGGGCAAACTTAGGGGCTACACCTTC.

The V gene is TRBV5-1, the J gene TRBJ1-2; perhaps TRBD1 as D (5 bases). The CDR3 consists of 15 residues. CDR1 is SGHRS, CDR2 YFSETQ, per germline. With 1 base removed from V and 3 bases from J, the gap between germline ends came to 13 bases. CDR3 amino acids: CASSLQGATDYGYTF. As DNA, the CDR3 is TGCGCCAGCAGCTTGCAGGGAGCGACAGACTATGGCTACACCTTC.

V is TRBV11-1 and J is TRBJ2-7; D possibly corresponds to TRBD1 (6 bases). Trimming shortened V by 2 bases and J by 0 bases, and 11 bases separated the two germline ends. This CDR3 is built from 15 residues. In germline, CDR1 is SGHAT, CDR2 FQDESV (reference sequence). The CDR3 region is CASSLSTGPSYEQYF. For the CDR3, the DNA is TGTGCCAGCAGCTTATCGACAGGACCCTCCTACGAGCAGTACTTC.

This clonotype turned up a few times. V usage is TRBV7-4 and J usage is TRBJ1-1, with D uncertain. The CDR3 has 15 residues. Trimming left V 6 bases short and J 1 base short, with 15 bases between. Per germline, CDR1 SGHVT and CDR2 SQSDAQ. CDR3 DNA sequence: TGTGCCAGCAGACGGGTCTCCCTCTCGAACACTGAAGCTTTCTTT. It is translated as CASRRVSLSNTEAFF.

The table lists this clonotype with many counts. This chain joins TRBV28 and TRBJ2-1; D gene unclear. CDR1 and CDR2 from the germline V gene are MDHEN and SYDVKM. The CDR3 is 15 amino acids. With 7 bases removed from V and 2 bases from J, the gap between germline ends came to 15 bases. The CDR3 spells CASMPSVSPYNEQFF. CDR3 DNA: TGTGCCAGCATGCCATCGGTCAGCCCCTACAATGAGCAGTTCTTC.

This clonotype was counted ten times or more. The chain joins TRBV7-2 to TRBJ2-7; D is unresolved. Germline CDR1 and CDR2: SGHTA and FQGNSA. CDR3 length: 13 amino acids. The V end was cut by 3 bases, the J end by 4 bases, with 10 bases between. CDR3 loop: CASSFDIGYEQYF. The CDR3 nucleotides read TGTGCCAGCAGCTTCGACATTGGGTACGAGCAGTACTTC.

The CDR3 bases are TGTGCCAGCAGCAGAGGGCCCCAAGAGACCCAGTACTTC. Protein sequence: CASSRGPQETQYF. The chain is built from TRBV14 and TRBJ2-5, with a weak D call TRBD2 (5 bases). The CDR3 is 13 amino acids. The V end lost 5 bases, the J end lost 1 base, and 8 bases lay between the germline ends. Germline V gene sequence: CDR1 SGHDN, CDR2 FVKESK.

The rearrangement joins TRBV2 to TRBJ2-1; no clear D gene. Germline V CDR1 and CDR2: SNHLY, FYNNEI. The V gene lost 10 bases and the J gene lost 5 bases, with 15 bases spanning the gap. The CDR3 has 13 residues. Here the CDR3 DNA reads TGTGCCACATCGGGCCCACCGGACAATGAGCAGTTCTTC. Its translation: CATSGPPDNEQFF.

The sample holds a few counts of this clonotype. The CDR3 DNA reads as TGTGCCAGCAGCGTAGGGCTGCTAGCTTTCACAGATACGCAGTATTTT. It is translated as CASSVGLLAFTDTQYF. The J gene is TRBJ2-3, the V gene TRBV9, with a possible D match to TRBD2 (5 bases). There are 16 residues in the CDR3. V was trimmed by 0 bases and J by 2 bases, leaving 13 bases between them. Germline CDR1 and CDR2: SGDLS and YYNGEE.

This clonotype has just a few counts. This chain uses TRBV28 with TRBJ1-2, with TRBD1 matching 8 bases. This CDR3 has 16 residues. The germline V gene encodes CDR1 MDHEN and CDR2 SYDVKM. J lost 0 bases, V lost 5 bases, and 8 bases had no gene match. The CDR3 loop reads CASSPRTGSANYGYTF. As DNA, the CDR3 is TGTGCCAGCAGTCCTCGGACAGGGTCAGCTAACTATGGCTACACCTTC.

This clonotype was detected ten times or more. V and J are TRBV7-8 and TRBJ1-4; D remains unclear. This CDR3 contains 16 residues. Germline CDR1 and CDR2: SGHVS and FQNEAQ. V was pared by 3 bases and J by 4 bases, with 15 bases between. The CDR3: CASSFAWALDNEKLFF. In DNA form, the CDR3 reads TGTGCCAGCAGCTTCGCTTGGGCGTTGGATAATGAAAAACTGTTTTTT.

A few counts support this clonotype. CDR3 residues: CASSLRQTETQYF. DNA of the CDR3: TGTGCCAGCAGCTTAAGACAGACAGAGACCCAGTACTTC. V and J are TRBV5-4 and TRBJ2-5; D may be TRBD1 (5 bases). The CDR3 is 13 residues long. Germline V gene lookup returns CDR1 SGHNT and CDR2 YYREEE (reference sequence). V lost 2 bases to trimming and J lost 4 bases, with 9 bases between them.

The genes are TRBV7-9 and TRBJ2-2; 10 bases align to TRBD1. The CDR3 has 15 residues. Germline CDR1 SEHNR, CDR2 FQNEAQ (reference sequence). After removal of 9 bases from V and 3 bases from J, the junction contained 7 bases not matched to a gene. As DNA, the CDR3 is TGTGCCAGTTCTGGACAGGGGGTCGACACCGGGGAGCTGTTTTTT. It yields the protein CASSGQGVDTGELFF.

This clonotype was detected only a few times. The chain recombines TRBV6-6 with TRBJ2-1; D is uncertain. V lost 4 bases to trimming and J lost 9 bases, with 7 bases between them. This CDR3 is built from 11 residues. From germline, CDR1 is MNHNY and CDR2 SVGAGI (reference sequence). The chain's CDR3 is CASSSLGEQFF. The DNA for the CDR3 is TGTGCCAGCAGTTCTCTTGGTGAGCAGTTCTTC.

The chain employs TRBV7-9 and TRBJ1-4, with D uncertain. V lost 5 bases, J lost 7 bases, and 11 bases lay in between. Germline V lookup: CDR1 SEHNR, CDR2 FQNEAQ (reference sequence). CDR3 length equals 13 residues. CDR3 residues: CASSQRPGEKLFF. CDR3 nucleotide sequence: TGTGCCAGCAGCCAACGACCGGGTGAAAAACTGTTTTTT.

V usage is TRBV19 and J usage is TRBJ1-5, with D hard to call. Trimming removed 10 bases from V and 10 bases from J, with 20 bases in between. Germline CDR1 is LNHDA and CDR2 is SQIVND (reference sequence). This CDR3 is 13 amino acids long. The CDR3 DNA follows: TGTGCCACCCAACCGTCGGGCAATCCCCCCCAGCATTTT. Translated: CATQPSGNPPQHF.

The chain recombines TRBV6-1 with TRBJ2-7, with a weak D call TRBD2 (6 bases). This CDR3 region has 17 residues. The V gene's germline CDR1 is MNHNS and CDR2 SASEGT. V was pared by 0 bases and J by 4 bases, with 19 bases between. The CDR3 is CASSEAGGSPGYYEQYF. DNA of the CDR3: TGTGCCAGCAGTGAAGCGGGAGGCAGCCCGGGCTATTACGAGCAGTACTTC.